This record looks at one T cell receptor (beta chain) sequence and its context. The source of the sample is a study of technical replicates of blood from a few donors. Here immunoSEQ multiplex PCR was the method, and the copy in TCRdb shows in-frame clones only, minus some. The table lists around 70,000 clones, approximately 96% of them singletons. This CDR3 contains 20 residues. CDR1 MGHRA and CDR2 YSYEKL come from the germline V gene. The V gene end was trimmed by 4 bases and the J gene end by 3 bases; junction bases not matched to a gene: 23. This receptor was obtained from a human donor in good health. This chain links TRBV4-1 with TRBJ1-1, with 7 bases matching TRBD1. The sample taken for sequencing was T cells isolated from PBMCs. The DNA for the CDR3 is TGCGCCAGCAGCCCAAGAGGTTCGCAGGGGGTCCCGGGGATGGACACTGAAGCTTTCTTT. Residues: CASSPRGSQGVPGMDTEAFF.